The 21 T cell receptor beta chains below come from one sample, sequenced in a study of T cell repertoires in cytomegalovirus infection. TCRdb re-derived calls from the reads in MiXCR, one entry per CDR3 protein. The data show over 300,000 distinct CDR3 sequences, 17% seen once. The specimen sequenced was PBMCs. These receptors came from a human donor in good health (CMV status not recorded). Some clones in this sample may be carry-over from other donors' samples.

This clonotype was seen ten or more times. The chain uses TRBV2 and TRBJ1-5; D is possibly TRBD1 (5 bases). Trimming stripped 4 bases from V and 8 bases from J, with 12 bases between. Looked up from germline, CDR1 is SNHLY and CDR2 is FYNNEI. The CDR3 runs 13 residues. CDR3 sequence: CASSGGPMEPQHF. DNA for the CDR3: TGTGCCAGCAGTGGGGGCCCGATGGAGCCCCAGCATTTT.

In this sample, this clonotype turned up many times. Sequence at one end of the junction differs from germline and may be a read error. The chain carries TRBV11-2 and TRBJ2-5; 7 nucleotides agree with TRBD1. The CDR3 sequence is 13 residues long. CDR1 and CDR2 (germline): SGHAT, FQNNGV. CDR3: CASSIDREETQYF. The CDR3 coding sequence is TGTGCCAGCAGCATAGACAGGGAAGAGACCCAGTACTTC.

The chain uses TRBV11-3 and TRBJ1-6; 7 bases are a match to TRBD1. Germline CDR1 SGHNT, CDR2 YENEEA. This CDR3 is built from 14 residues. The V segment lost 6 bases and the J segment 10 bases; nucleotides outside the gene matches: 9. The chain's CDR3 is CASSATGIGSPLHF. The CDR3 coding sequence is TGTGCCAGCAGTGCGACAGGGATTGGATCACCCCTCCACTTT.

At least ten counts were recorded for this clonotype. The CDR3 sequence is CASSLAGAESYEQYF. The CDR3 bases are TGTGCCAGCAGCTTAGCGGGGGCGGAGAGTTACGAGCAGTACTTC. The V and J genes are TRBV7-6 and TRBJ2-7, with D perhaps matching TRBD1 (6 bases). Trimming pared 0 bases from V and 4 bases from J, leaving 13 bases between. The CDR3 covers 15 residues. CDR1 is SGHVS, CDR2 FNYEAQ, per germline.

This sequence joins TRBV20-1 and TRBJ1-2; TRBD1 might be the D (6 bases). This CDR3 has 12 residues. The germline gives CDR1 DFQATT, CDR2 SNEGSKA (reference sequence). The V end was cut by 4 bases, the J end by 8 bases, with 14 bases between. CDR3 amino acids: CSAMTGVGGYTF. The CDR3 DNA reads TGCAGTGCTATGACAGGAGTGGGCGGCTACACCTTC.

This clonotype has at least ten counts. The chain links TRBV7-2 to TRBJ1-2, with 10 bases aligning to TRBD1. V lost 5 bases and J lost 6; bases outside the gene matches: 9. This CDR3 contains 15 residues. CDR1 is SGHTA and CDR2 is FQGNSA in the germline V gene. As DNA, the CDR3 is TGTGCCAGCAGCGGCCAGACAGGGGGCCCTGATGGCTACACCTTC. Translating it yields CASSGQTGGPDGYTF.

This clonotype was detected a few times. J is TRBJ1-5 and V is TRBV20-1; D gene ambiguous. This CDR3 comprises 16 residues. Deletions cut 3 bases from V and 7 bases from J, with 22 bases between. Germline CDR1 is DFQATT and CDR2 is SNEGSKA (reference sequence). The CDR3: CSASTGFGSGIQPQHF. CDR3 nucleotide sequence: TGCAGTGCTAGTACGGGTTTTGGCTCGGGGATCCAGCCCCAGCATTTT.

This clonotype was detected a few times. The gene calls are TRBV19 and TRBJ1-1, with TRBD1 matching over 7 bases. There are 14 residues in the CDR3. CDR1 LNHDA and CDR2 SQIVND come from the germline V gene (reference sequence). V dropped 1 base and J dropped 4; count of bases not matched to a gene: 3. DNA for the CDR3: TGTGCCAGTAGTATAGGACAGGGTGTCACTGAAGCTTTCTTT. This sequence encodes CASSIGQGVTEAFF.

This clonotype has more than one count but fewer than ten. CDR3 protein: CASRLTPRQSSYNSPLHF. DNA of the CDR3: TGTGCCAGCAGACTTACGCCGAGACAGAGCTCCTATAATTCACCCCTCCACTTT. V gene TRBV6-6 combines with J gene TRBJ1-6; D may be TRBD1 (5 bases). Trimming shortened V by 6 bases and J by 0 bases, and 18 bases separated the two germline ends. Germline CDR1 reads MNHNY; CDR2 reads SVGAGI (reference sequence). CDR3 length: 18 residues.

This clonotype was found a few times. This chain joins TRBV27 and TRBJ2-3; maybe TRBD1 (6 bases). V was cut by 5 bases and J by 2 bases, with 14 bases left in between. The CDR3 runs 15 residues. Germline CDR1 MNHEY, CDR2 SMNVEV (reference sequence). The CDR3 DNA is TGTGCCAGCAGTCCAGCGTGGGGGCCCACAGATACGCAGTATTTT. Translated: CASSPAWGPTDTQYF.

This clonotype was found a few times. The rearrangement uses TRBV19 and TRBJ2-1, with 10 bases matching TRBD1. CDR1 and CDR2 (germline): LNHDA, SQIVND (reference sequence). The CDR3 is 15 residues long. V was pared by 3 bases and J by 4 bases, with 3 bases of the junction left unmatched. DNA of the CDR3: TGTGCCAGTAGTATCGACAGGGGGCATTACAATGAGCAGTTCTTC. Protein: CASSIDRGHYNEQFF.

This clonotype was seen more than once but under ten times. This chain joins TRBV11-3 and TRBJ2-2; 9 bases align to TRBD1. Germline CDR1 is SGHNT and CDR2 is YENEEA. V shed 5 bases, J shed 1 base, and the junction held 5 bases outside the gene matches. The CDR3 has 16 amino acids. In DNA, the CDR3 is TGTGCCAGCAGCCCCAGGACAGGGGAGAACACCGGGGAGCTGTTTTTT. It yields the protein CASSPRTGENTGELFF.

This chain joins TRBV6-5 and TRBJ2-7, with D unresolved. Trimming took off 6 bases at V and 12 bases at J, with 18 bases between the two ends. The germline gives CDR1 MNHEY, CDR2 SVGAGI. The CDR3 sequence is 12 residues long. The CDR3 DNA follows: TGTGCCAGCAGCTCCCAAACCGGGTCTCGGTACTTC. Translated, it gives CASSSQTGSRYF.

This clonotype was counted a few times. The rearrangement uses TRBV5-4 and TRBJ1-6; no definite D call. Germline CDR1 is SGHNT and CDR2 is YYREEE (reference sequence). This CDR3 contains 14 residues. V shed 4 bases and J shed 9 bases, with 14 bases lying between them. The DNA of the CDR3 is TGTGCCAGCAGCCCGGACGGGGAGTCTTCACCCCTCCACTTT. It encodes CASSPDGESSPLHF.

DNA for the CDR3: TGTGCCAGCAGTGAAGCCTCGGGGGCCGGATATGGCTACACCTTC. It specifies CASSEASGAGYGYTF. The chain joins TRBV6-1 to TRBJ1-2; tentative D call: TRBD1 (6 bases). Deletions cut 0 bases from V and 5 bases from J, with 13 bases between. The CDR3 spans 15 residues. Germline values: CDR1 MNHNS, CDR2 SASEGT.

Ten or more counts support this clonotype. The chain recombines TRBV12-3 or TRBV12-4 with TRBJ2-5, with 8 bases aligning to TRBD1. V shed 3 bases, J shed 10 bases, and the junction held 10 bases outside the gene matches. The CDR3 consists of 14 residues. CDR3 DNA: TGTGCCAGCAGTTTGACGCCGGGACAGGAGGGCCAGTACTTC. It specifies CASSLTPGQEGQYF.

In its sample, this clonotype was seen a few times. V gene TRBV4-1 combines with J gene TRBJ2-1; 12 nucleotides align to TRBD2. CDR1 and CDR2 from the germline V gene are MGHRA and YSYEKL. The V and J ends lost 1 base and 4 bases, in that order; junction bases with no gene match: 2. The CDR3 totals 16 residues. CDR3: CASSQGGLAGYNEQFF. The CDR3 DNA sequence: TGCGCCAGCAGCCAAGGAGGACTAGCGGGGTACAATGAGCAGTTCTTC.

This chain joins TRBV20-1 and TRBJ1-2; D ambiguous. Trimming removed 3 bases at V and 1 base at J, with 15 bases between. Looked up from germline, CDR1 is DFQATT and CDR2 is SNEGSKA (reference sequence). CDR3 length: 15 residues. In DNA form, the CDR3 reads TGCAGTGCTAGGCCCGGGGAGGCGAATAACTATGGCTACACCTTC. This translates into CSARPGEANNYGYTF.

At least ten counts were recorded for this clonotype. This chain connects TRBV7-2 to TRBJ2-7, with 16 bases lining up with TRBD2. V lost 3 bases, J lost 0 bases, and 5 bases stayed unmatched. Per germline, CDR1 SGHTA and CDR2 FQGNSA. The CDR3 sequence is 18 residues long. Here the CDR3 reads CASSFSGTSGGGSYEQYF. In nucleotides, the CDR3 is TGTGCCAGCAGCTTCTCCGGGACTAGCGGGGGGGGCTCCTACGAGCAGTACTTC. Complete variable domain (other parts from reference TRBV7-2 and TRBJ2-7): GAGVSQSPSNKVTEKGKDVELRCDPISGHTALYWYRQSLGQGLEFLIYFQGNSAPDKSGLPSDRFSAERTGGSVSTLTIQRTQQEDSAVYLCASSFSGTSGGGSYEQYFGPGTRLTVT.

The table lists this clonotype with many counts. The J gene is TRBJ1-6, the V gene TRBV7-2; 7 positions match TRBD1. Germline CDR1 reads SGHTA; CDR2 reads FQGNSA. CDR3 length: 15 amino acids. V trimming: 5 bases; J trimming: 6 bases; junction bases outside the gene matches: 7. The CDR3: CASSVVGQPNSPLHF. The CDR3, as DNA: TGTGCCAGCAGCGTTGTGGGACAGCCTAATTCACCCCTCCACTTT.

This clonotype was counted only a few times. The chain has TRBV11-2 and TRBJ2-7; D perhaps matches TRBD2 (5 bases). CDR1 SGHAT and CDR2 FQNNGV come from the germline V gene. This CDR3 has 15 amino acids. V lost 2 bases and J lost 5, with 16 bases in between. The CDR3 DNA reads TGTGCCAGCAGCTTAACGTTCGGGGTTCTGAACGAGCAGTACTTC. Translating it yields CASSLTFGVLNEQYF.